These 12 T cell receptor beta chains came from one sample sequenced in a study of blood T cell repertoires in COVID-19. Assay used: immunoSEQ multiplex PCR; TCRdb lists only in-frame clones, some missing. This sample has about 170,000 clones; around 85% occur once, and the top ten carry 6.9%. Sequencing used peripheral blood. The receptor set was obtained from a man aged 80 or over with COVID-19, enrolled during active disease.

The genes are TRBV9 and TRBJ2-5; possible D gene TRBD2, 7 bases. The germline V gene encodes CDR1 SGDLS and CDR2 YYNGEE. V was shortened by 2 bases and J by 4 bases, with 9 bases between the two germline ends. The CDR3 extends over 13 amino acids. DNA for the CDR3: TGTGCCAGCAGCGTGGGGGGGCGAGAGACCCAGTACTTC. This encodes CASSVGGRETQYF.

This chain connects TRBV6-5 to TRBJ1-5; TRBD1 matches 7 bases. Germline V gene sequence: CDR1 MNHEY, CDR2 SVGAGI. The CDR3 is 13 residues long. Germline trimming cut 7 bases from V and 5 bases from J; bases unmatched to any gene: 5. The CDR3 is CASTLGTDQPQHF. The CDR3 coding sequence is TGTGCCAGCACGCTAGGGACAGATCAGCCCCAGCATTTT.

The rearrangement joins TRBV5-1 to TRBJ1-4; no firm D call. CDR1 is SGHRS and CDR2 is YFSETQ in the germline V gene. Trimming pared 2 bases from V and 0 bases from J, leaving 11 bases between. The CDR3 has 16 residues. The CDR3 region has the DNA TGCGCCAGCAGCTTCGGGGTGGCTGCAACTAATGAAAAACTGTTTTTT. Translating it yields CASSFGVAATNEKLFF.

V and J are TRBV6-2 or TRBV6-3 and TRBJ2-5, with 8 bases fitting TRBD2. The junction had 6 bases not matched to a gene; V was cut back by 5 bases and J by 13 bases. Germline V gene sequence: CDR1 MNHEY, CDR2 SVGEGT. The CDR3 runs to 11 residues. CDR3 nucleotides: TGTGCCAGCAGTGAGCTAGCGGGCACGTACTTC. This gives the protein CASSELAGTYF.

A few counts support this clone. V gene TRBV3-1 (or the pseudogene TRBV3-2) combines with J gene TRBJ1-6; D gene uncertain. Per germline, CDR1 LGHDT and CDR2 YNNKEL (reference sequence). This CDR3 has 14 amino acids. V was pared by 3 bases and J by 10 bases, with 13 bases between. This CDR3 is CASSHGGLGSPLHF. CDR3 bases: TGTGCCAGCAGCCATGGAGGGTTGGGCTCACCCCTCCACTTT.

The chain joins TRBV5-4 to TRBJ1-2; 7 nucleotides line up with TRBD1. This CDR3 region has 13 residues. V lost 4 bases and J lost 1; bases outside the gene matches: 1. Germline V gives CDR1 SGHNT, CDR2 YYREEE (reference sequence). The CDR3 loop reads CASSRDSNYGYTF. The CDR3 DNA reads TGTGCCAGCAGCCGGGACAGTAACTATGGCTACACCTTC.

V is TRBV3-1 (or the pseudogene TRBV3-2) and J is TRBJ1-2, with TRBD1 identical over 11 bases. Germline V gene sequence: CDR1 LGHDT, CDR2 YNNKEL (reference sequence). The CDR3 totals 15 residues. The V and J ends lost 6 bases and 7 bases, in that order; junction bases with no gene match: 10. The CDR3 sequence: CASSVGTGGPRGYTF. In nucleotides, the CDR3 is TGTGCCAGCAGTGTCGGGACAGGGGGACCTCGTGGCTACACCTTC.

The chain employs TRBV6-5 and TRBJ1-6; D gene uncertain. Looked up from germline, CDR1 is MNHEY and CDR2 is SVGAGI. The CDR3 length is 15 residues. V was trimmed by 7 bases and J by 0 bases, leaving 10 bases between them. The CDR3 coding sequence is TGTGCCAGCACCAGGTTGGGCTCCTATAATTCACCCCTCCACTTT. This encodes CASTRLGSYNSPLHF.

V gene TRBV6-2 or TRBV6-3 combines with J gene TRBJ2-3, with D possibly being TRBD2 (6 bases). Germline loops: CDR1 MNHEY, CDR2 SVGEGT. The CDR3 length is 18 residues. V dropped 2 bases and J dropped 0 bases, with 18 bases sitting between them. CDR3 in amino acids: CASSYPSGLTTSTDTQYF. The CDR3 DNA is TGTGCCAGCAGTTACCCCAGCGGACTAACGACTAGCACAGATACGCAGTATTTT.

V is TRBV27 and J is TRBJ2-1; 7 bases map to TRBD1. The CDR3 covers 15 residues. Unmatched junction bases numbered 7, after V lost 1 base and J lost 7 bases. Germline lookup yields CDR1 MNHEY and CDR2 SMNVEV (reference sequence). CDR3 loop: CASSLYRGPLNEQFF. The CDR3, as DNA: TGTGCCAGCAGTTTATACAGGGGACCATTGAATGAGCAGTTCTTC.

The chain joins TRBV5-4 to TRBJ1-2; 8 nucleotides line up with TRBD1. J lost 3 bases, V lost 4 bases, and 5 bases had no gene match. CDR1 is SGHNT, CDR2 YYREEE, per germline (reference sequence). CDR3 length equals 14 residues. CDR3 region: CASSRLTGDYGYTF. CDR3 DNA sequence: TGTGCCAGCAGCCGGCTGACAGGGGACTATGGCTACACCTTC.

This clone was counted only a few times. The rearrangement links TRBV2 to TRBJ2-7; 10 nucleotides agree with TRBD1. Trimming at V came to 7 bases and at J to 6 bases, leaving 9 bases not matched to a gene. This CDR3 region has 14 residues. CDR1 is SNHLY, CDR2 FYNNEI, per germline. The CDR3 DNA reads as TGTGCCAGCACCATTGACAGGGGGCTGGTCGAGCAGTACTTC. Translation gives CASTIDRGLVEQYF. The whole variable domain, filled in from reference TRBV2 and TRBJ2-7, reads EPEVTQTPSHQVTQMGQEVILRCVPISNHLYFYWYRQILGQKVEFLVSFYNNEISEKSEIFDDQFSVERPDGSNFTLKIRSTKLEDSAMYFCASTIDRGLVEQYFGPGTRLTVT.